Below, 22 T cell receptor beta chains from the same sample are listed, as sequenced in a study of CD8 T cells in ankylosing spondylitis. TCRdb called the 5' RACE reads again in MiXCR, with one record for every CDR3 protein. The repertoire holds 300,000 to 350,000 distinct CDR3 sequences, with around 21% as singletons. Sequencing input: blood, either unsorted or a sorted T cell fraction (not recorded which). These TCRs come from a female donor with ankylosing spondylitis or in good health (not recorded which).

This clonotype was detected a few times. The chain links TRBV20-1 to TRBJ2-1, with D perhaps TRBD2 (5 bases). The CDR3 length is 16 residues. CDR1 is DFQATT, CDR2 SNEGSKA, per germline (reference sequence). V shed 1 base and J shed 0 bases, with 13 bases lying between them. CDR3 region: CSARGPPAVSYNEQFF. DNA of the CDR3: TGCAGTGCTAGAGGCCCCCCAGCGGTCTCCTACAATGAGCAGTTCTTC.

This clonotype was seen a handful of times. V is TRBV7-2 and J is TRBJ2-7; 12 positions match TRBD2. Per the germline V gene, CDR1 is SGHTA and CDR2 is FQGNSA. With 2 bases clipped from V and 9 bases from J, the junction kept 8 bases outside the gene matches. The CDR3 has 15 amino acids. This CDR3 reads CASSLRASGRARQYF. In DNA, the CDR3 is TGTGCCAGCAGCTTAAGGGCTAGCGGGAGGGCTAGGCAGTACTTC.

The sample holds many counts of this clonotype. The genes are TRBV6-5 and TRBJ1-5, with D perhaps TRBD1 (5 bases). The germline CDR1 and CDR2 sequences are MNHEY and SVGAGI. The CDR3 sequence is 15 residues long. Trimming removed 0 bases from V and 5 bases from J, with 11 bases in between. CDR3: CASSYSRQNHQPQHF. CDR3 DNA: TGTGCCAGCAGTTACTCGAGACAGAACCATCAGCCCCAGCATTTT.

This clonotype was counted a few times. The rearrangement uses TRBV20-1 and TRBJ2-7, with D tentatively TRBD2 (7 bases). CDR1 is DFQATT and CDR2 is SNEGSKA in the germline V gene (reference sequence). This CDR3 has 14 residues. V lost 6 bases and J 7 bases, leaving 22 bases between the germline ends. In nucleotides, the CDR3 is TGCAGTGCCCCTTTTAAGGGCGGGGGCTTGGAGCAGTACTTC. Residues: CSAPFKGGGLEQYF.

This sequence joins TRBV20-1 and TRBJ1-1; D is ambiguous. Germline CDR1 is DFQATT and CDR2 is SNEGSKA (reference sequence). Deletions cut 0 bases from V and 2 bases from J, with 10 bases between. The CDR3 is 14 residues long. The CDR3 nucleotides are TGCAGTGCTAGAGATATAGTCCGCAACACTGAAGCTTTCTTT. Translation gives CSARDIVRNTEAFF.

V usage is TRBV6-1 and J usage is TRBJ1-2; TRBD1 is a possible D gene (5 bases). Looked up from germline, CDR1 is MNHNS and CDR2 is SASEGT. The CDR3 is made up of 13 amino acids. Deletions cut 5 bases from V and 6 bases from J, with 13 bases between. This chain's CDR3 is CASSRSTGHGYTF. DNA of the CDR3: TGTGCCAGCAGTCGGAGTACGGGACATGGCTACACCTTC.

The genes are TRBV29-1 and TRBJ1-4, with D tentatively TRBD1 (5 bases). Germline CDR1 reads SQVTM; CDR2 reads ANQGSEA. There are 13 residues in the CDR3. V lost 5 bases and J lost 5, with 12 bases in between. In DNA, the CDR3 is TGCAGCGTTCTAGGGGCCTCGAATGAAAAACTGTTTTTT. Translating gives CSVLGASNEKLFF.

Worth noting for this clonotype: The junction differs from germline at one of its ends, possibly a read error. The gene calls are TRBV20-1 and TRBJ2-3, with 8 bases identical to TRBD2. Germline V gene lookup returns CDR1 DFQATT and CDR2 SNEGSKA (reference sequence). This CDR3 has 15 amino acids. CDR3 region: CSARVAREAGGTQYF. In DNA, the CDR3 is TGCAGTGCCAGAGTCGCGCGGGAGGCCGGGGGTACGCAGTATTTT.

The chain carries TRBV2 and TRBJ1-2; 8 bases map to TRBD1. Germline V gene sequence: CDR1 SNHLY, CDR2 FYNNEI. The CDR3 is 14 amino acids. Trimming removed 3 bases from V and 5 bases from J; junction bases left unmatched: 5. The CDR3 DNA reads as TGTGCCAGCAGTGACCGACAGGGGTATTATGGCTACACCTTC. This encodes CASSDRQGYYGYTF. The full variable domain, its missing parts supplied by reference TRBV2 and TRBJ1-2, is EPEVTQTPSHQVTQMGQEVILRCVPISNHLYFYWYRQILGQKVEFLVSFYNNEISEKSEIFDDQFSVERPDGSNFTLKIRSTKLEDSAMYFCASSDRQGYYGYTFGSGTRLTVV.

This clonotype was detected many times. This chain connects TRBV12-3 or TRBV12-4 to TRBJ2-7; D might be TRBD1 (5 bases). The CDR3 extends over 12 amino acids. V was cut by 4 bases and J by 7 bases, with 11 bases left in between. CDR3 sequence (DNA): TGTGCCAGCAGTTCAGGGTATGGGGAGCAGTACTTC. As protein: CASSSGYGEQYF.

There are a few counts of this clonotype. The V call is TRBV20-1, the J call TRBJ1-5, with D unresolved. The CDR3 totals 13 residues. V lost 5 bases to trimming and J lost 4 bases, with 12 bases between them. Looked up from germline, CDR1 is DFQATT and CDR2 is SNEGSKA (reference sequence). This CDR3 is CSARGPANQPQHF. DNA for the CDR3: TGCAGTGCTCGAGGGCCGGCGAATCAGCCCCAGCATTTT.

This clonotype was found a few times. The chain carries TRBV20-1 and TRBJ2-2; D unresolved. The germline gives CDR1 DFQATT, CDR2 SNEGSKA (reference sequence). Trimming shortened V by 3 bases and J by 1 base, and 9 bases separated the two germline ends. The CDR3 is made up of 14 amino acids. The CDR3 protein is CSASEAVNTGELFF. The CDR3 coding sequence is TGCAGTGCTAGTGAGGCAGTGAACACCGGGGAGCTGTTTTTT.

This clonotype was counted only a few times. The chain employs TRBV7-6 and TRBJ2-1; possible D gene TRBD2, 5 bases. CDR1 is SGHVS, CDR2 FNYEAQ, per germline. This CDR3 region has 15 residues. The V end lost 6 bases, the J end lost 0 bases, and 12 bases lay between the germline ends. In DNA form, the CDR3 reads TGTGCCAGCAGTCGGACTCAGAGCTCCTACAATGAGCAGTTCTTC. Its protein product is CASSRTQSSYNEQFF.

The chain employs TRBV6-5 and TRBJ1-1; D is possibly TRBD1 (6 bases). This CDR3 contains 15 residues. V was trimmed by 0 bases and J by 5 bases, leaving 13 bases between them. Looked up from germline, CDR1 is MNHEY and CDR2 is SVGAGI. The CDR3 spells CASSYSGGGETEAFF. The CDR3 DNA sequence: TGTGCCAGCAGTTACTCAGGAGGGGGAGAAACTGAAGCTTTCTTT.

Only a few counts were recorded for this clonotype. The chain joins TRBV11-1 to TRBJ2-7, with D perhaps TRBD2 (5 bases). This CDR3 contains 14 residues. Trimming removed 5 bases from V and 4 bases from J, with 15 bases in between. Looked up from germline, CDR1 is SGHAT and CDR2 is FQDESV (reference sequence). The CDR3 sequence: CASSPQYEGYEQYF. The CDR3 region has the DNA TGTGCCAGCAGCCCCCAGTACGAGGGTTACGAGCAGTACTTC.

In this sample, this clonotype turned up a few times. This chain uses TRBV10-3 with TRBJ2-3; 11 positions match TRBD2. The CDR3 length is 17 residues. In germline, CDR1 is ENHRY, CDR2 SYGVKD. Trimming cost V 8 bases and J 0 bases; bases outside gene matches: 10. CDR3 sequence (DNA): TGTGCCATCCAACTAGCTAGCGGGAGGCAGAGCACAGATACGCAGTATTTT. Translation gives CAIQLASGRQSTDTQYF.

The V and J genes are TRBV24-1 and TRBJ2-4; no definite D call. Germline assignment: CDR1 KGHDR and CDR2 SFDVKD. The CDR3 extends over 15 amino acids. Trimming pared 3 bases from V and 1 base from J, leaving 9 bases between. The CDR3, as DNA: TGTGCCACCAGTGATCCACAAGACGCCAAAAACATTCAGTACTTC. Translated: CATSDPQDAKNIQYF.

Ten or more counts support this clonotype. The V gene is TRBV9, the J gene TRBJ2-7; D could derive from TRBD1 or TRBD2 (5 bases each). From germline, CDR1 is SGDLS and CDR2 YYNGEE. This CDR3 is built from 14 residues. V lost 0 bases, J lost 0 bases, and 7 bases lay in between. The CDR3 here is CASSVGDVSYEQYF. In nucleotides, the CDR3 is TGTGCCAGCAGCGTAGGGGACGTCTCCTACGAGCAGTACTTC. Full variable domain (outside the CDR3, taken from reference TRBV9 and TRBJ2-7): DSGVTQTPKHLITATGQRVTLRCSPRSGDLSVYWYQQSLDQGLQFLIQYYNGEERAKGNILERFSAQQFPDLHSELNLSSLELGDSALYFCASSVGDVSYEQYFGPGTRLTVT.

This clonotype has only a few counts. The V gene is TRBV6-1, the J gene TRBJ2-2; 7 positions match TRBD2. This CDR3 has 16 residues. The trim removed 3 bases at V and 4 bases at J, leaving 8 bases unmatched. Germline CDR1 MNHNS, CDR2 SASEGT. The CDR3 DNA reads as TGTGCCAGCAGTGAGGGGGGGATGTTCCGCACCGGGGAGCTGTTTTTT. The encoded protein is CASSEGGMFRTGELFF.

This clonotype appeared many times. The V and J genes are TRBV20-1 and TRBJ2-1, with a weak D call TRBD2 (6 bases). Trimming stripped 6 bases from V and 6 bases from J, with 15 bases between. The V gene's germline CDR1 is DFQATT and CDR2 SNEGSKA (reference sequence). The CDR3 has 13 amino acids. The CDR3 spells CSAGTRTVNEQFF. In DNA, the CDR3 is TGCAGTGCCGGGACTCGCACCGTCAATGAGCAGTTCTTC.

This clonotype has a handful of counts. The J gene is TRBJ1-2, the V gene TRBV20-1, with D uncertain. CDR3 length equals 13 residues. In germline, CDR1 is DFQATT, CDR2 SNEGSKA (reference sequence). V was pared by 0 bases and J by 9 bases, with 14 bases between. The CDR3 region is CSARDRPSDRYTF. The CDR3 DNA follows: TGCAGTGCTAGAGATCGGCCCTCGGATCGCTACACCTTC.

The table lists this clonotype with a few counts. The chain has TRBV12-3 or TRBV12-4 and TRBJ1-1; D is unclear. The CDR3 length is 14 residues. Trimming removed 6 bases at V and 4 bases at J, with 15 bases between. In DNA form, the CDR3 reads TGTGCCAGCAGCCTATCTCAGATTGCCACTGAAGCTTTCTTT. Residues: CASSLSQIATEAFF.